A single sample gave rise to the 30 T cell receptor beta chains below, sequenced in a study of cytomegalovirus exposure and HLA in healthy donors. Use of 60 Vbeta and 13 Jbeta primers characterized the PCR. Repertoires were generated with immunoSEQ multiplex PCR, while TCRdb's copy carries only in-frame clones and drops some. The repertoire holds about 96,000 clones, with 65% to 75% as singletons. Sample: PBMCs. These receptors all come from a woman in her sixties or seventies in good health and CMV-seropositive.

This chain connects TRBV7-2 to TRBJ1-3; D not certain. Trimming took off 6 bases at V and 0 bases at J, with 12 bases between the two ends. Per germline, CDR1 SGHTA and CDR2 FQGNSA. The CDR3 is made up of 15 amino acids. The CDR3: CASRKDYYSGNTIYF. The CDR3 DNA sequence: TGTGCCAGCAGGAAAGACTATTACTCTGGAAACACCATATATTTT.

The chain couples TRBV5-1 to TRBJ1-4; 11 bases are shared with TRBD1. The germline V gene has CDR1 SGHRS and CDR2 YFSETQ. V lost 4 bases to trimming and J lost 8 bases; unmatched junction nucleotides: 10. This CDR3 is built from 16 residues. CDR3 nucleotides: TGCGCCAGCAGCGTGCGGGGGACAGGGGGAGGCGAAAAACTGTTTTTT. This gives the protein CASSVRGTGGGEKLFF.

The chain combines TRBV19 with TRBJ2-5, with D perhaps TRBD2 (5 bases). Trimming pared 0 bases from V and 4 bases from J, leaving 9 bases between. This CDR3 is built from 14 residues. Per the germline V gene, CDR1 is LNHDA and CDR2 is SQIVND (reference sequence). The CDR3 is CASSIDRRRETQYF. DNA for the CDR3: TGTGCCAGTAGTATAGATCGGAGGAGAGAGACCCAGTACTTC. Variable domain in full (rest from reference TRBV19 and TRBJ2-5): DGGITQSPKYLFRKEGQNVTLSCEQNLNHDAMYWYRQDPGQGLRLIYYSQIVNDFQKGDIAEGYSVSREKKESFPLTVTSAQKNPTAFYLCASSIDRRRETQYFGPGTRLLVL.

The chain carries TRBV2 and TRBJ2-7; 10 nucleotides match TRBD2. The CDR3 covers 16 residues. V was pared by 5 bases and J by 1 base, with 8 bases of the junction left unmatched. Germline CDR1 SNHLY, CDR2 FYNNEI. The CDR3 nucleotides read TGTGCCAGCAGTCCCCGGACTAGCGGTTCTTCCTACGAGCAGTACTTC. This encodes CASSPRTSGSSYEQYF.

CDR3 DNA sequence: TGTGCCAGCACCATCACAGATACGCAGTATTTT. It specifies CASTITDTQYF. The V and J genes are TRBV11-2 and TRBJ2-3; D not certain. V lost 7 bases, J lost 2 bases, and 4 bases lay in between. The CDR3 length is 11 residues. Germline CDR1 SGHAT, CDR2 FQNNGV.

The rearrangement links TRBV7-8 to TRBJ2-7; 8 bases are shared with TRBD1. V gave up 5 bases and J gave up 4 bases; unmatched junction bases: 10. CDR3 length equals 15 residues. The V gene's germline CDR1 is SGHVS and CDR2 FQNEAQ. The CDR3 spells CASSPPRQGIYEQYF. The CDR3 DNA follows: TGTGCCAGCAGCCCTCCCAGACAGGGGATATACGAGCAGTACTTC. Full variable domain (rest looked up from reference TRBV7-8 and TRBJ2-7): GAGVSQSPRYKVAKRGQDVALRCDPISGHVSLFWYQQALGQGPEFLTYFQNEAQLDKSGLPSDRFFAERPEGSVSTLKIQRTQQEDSAVYLCASSPPRQGIYEQYFGPGTRLTVT.

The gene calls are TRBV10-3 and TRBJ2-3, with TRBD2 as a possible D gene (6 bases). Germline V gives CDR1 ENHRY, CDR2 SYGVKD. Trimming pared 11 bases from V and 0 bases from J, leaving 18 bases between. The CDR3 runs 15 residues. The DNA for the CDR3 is TGTGCCTCAAGGCAGCTTGCGGGGAGCACAGATACGCAGTATTTT. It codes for CASRQLAGSTDTQYF.

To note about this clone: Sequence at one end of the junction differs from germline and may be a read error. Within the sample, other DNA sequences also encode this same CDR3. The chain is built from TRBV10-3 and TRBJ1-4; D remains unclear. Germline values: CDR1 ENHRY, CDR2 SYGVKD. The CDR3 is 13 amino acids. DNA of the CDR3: TGCGCCATTTCATCGGGGTCAAATGAAAAACTGTTTTTT. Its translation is CAISSGSNEKLFF.

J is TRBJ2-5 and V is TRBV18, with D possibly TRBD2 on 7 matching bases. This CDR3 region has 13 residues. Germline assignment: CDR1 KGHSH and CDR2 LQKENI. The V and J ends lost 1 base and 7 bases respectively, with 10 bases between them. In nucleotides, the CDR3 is TGTGCCAGCTCACCACACAGGGAGGGGACCCAGTACTTC. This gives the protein CASSPHREGTQYF.

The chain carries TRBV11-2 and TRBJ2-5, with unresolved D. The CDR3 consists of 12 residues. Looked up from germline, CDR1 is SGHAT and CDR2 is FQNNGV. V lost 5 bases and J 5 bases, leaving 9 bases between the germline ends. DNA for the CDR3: TGTGCCAGCAGCCCCTCCCGGGAGACCCAGTACTTC. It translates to CASSPSRETQYF.

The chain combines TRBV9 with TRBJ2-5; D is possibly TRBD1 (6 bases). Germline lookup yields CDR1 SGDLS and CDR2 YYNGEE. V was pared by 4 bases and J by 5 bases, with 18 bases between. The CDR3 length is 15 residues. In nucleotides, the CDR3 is TGTGCCAGCAGCTCCTCAGGGGCGTCGGTCGAGACCCAGTACTTC. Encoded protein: CASSSSGASVETQYF.

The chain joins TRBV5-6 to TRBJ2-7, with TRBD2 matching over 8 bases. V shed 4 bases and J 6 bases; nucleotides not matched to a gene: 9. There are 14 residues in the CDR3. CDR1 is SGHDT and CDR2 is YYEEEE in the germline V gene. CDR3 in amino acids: CASSPGLAGGEQYF. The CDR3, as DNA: TGTGCCAGCAGCCCCGGACTAGCAGGCGGCGAGCAGTACTTC. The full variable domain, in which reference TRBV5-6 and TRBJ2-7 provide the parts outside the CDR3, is DAGVTQSPTHLIKTRGQQVTLRCSPKSGHDTVSWYQQALGQGPQFIFQYYEEEERQRGNFPDRFSGHQFPNYSSELNVNALLLGDSALYLCASSPGLAGGEQYFGPGTRLTVT.

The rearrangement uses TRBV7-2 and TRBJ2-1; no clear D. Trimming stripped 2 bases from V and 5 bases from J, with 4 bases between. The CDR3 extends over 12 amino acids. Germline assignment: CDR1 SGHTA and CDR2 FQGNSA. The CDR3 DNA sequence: TGTGCCAGCAGCTTACAGAACAATGAGCAGTTCTTC. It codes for CASSLQNNEQFF.

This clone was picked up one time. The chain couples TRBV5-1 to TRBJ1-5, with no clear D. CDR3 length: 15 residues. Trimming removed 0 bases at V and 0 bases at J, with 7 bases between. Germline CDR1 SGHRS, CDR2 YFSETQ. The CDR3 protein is CASSLVPGSNQPQHF. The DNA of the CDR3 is TGCGCCAGCAGCTTGGTTCCGGGTAGCAATCAGCCCCAGCATTTT.

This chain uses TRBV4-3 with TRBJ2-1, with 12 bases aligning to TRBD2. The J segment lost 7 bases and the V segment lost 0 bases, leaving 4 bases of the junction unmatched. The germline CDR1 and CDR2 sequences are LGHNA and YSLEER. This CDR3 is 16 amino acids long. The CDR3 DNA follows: TGCGCCAGCAGCCAAGAAACTAGCGGGGGGAGTAATGAGCAGTTCTTC. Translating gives CASSQETSGGSNEQFF.

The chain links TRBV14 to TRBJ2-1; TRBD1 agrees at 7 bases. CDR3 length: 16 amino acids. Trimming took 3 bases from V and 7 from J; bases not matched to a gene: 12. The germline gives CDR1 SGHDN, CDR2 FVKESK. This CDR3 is CASSQETGAWGNEQFF. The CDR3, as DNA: TGTGCCAGCAGCCAGGAAACAGGGGCCTGGGGGAATGAGCAGTTCTTC.

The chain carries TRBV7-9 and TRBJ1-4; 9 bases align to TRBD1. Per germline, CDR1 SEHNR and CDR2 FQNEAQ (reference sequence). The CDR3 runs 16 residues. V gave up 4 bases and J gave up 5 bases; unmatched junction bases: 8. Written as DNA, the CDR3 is TGTGCCAGCAGCTACAGATCCGGGACAGGGAATGAAAAACTGTTTTTT. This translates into CASSYRSGTGNEKLFF.

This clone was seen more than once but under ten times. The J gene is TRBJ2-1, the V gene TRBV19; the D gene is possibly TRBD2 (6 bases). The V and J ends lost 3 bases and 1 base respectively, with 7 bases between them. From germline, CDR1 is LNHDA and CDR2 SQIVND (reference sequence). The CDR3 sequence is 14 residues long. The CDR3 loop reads CASSIAGSYNEQFF. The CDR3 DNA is TGTGCCAGTAGTATTGCGGGGTCCTACAATGAGCAGTTCTTC. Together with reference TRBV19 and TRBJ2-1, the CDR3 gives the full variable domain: DGGITQSPKYLFRKEGQNVTLSCEQNLNHDAMYWYRQDPGQGLRLIYYSQIVNDFQKGDIAEGYSVSREKKESFPLTVTSAQKNPTAFYLCASSIAGSYNEQFFGPGTRLTVL.

CDR3 sequence reads: CASSERRGGREVDNEQFF. In DNA, the CDR3 is TGCGCCAGCAGTGAGAGACGCGGTGGGCGGGAGGTGGACAATGAGCAGTTCTTC. The chain carries TRBV10-1 and TRBJ2-1; 8 nucleotides agree with TRBD2. The CDR3 spans 18 residues. Germline CDR1 WNHNN, CDR2 SYGVQD (reference sequence). The ends lost 2 bases at V and 5 bases at J; junction bases unmatched: 14.

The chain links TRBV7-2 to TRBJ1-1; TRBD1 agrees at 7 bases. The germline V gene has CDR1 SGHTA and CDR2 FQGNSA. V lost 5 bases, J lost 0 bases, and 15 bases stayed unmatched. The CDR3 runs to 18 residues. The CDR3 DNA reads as TGTGCCAGCAGCCGGAATAGACAGGGAGCCACGGTGAACACTGAAGCTTTCTTT. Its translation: CASSRNRQGATVNTEAFF.

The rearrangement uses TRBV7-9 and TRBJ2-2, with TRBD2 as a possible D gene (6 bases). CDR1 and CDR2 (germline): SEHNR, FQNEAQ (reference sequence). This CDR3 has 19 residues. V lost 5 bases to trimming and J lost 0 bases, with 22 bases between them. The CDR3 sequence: CASSGRGGSLAPNTGELFF. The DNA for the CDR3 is TGTGCCAGCAGCGGGCGGGGAGGATCACTAGCCCCGAACACCGGGGAGCTGTTTTTT.

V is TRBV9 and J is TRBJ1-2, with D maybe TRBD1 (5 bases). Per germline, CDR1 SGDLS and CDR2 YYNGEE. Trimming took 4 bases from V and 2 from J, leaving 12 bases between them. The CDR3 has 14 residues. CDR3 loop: CASSTSQVNYGYTF. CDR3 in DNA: TGTGCCAGCAGCACCTCACAGGTGAACTATGGCTACACCTTC.

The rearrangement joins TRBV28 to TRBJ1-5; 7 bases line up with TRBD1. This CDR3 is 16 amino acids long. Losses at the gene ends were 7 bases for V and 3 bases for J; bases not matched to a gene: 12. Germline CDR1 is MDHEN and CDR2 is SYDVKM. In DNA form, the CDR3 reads TGTGCCAGCACCCGGGGGGGACAGAGCCCCAATCAGCCCCAGCATTTT. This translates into CASTRGGQSPNQPQHF.

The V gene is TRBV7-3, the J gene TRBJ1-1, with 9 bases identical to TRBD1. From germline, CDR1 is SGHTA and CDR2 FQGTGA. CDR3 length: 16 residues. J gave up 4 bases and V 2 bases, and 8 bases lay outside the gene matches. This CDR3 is CASSLGFGTGSTEAFF. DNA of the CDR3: TGTGCCAGCAGCTTAGGGTTTGGGACAGGGTCCACTGAAGCTTTCTTT.

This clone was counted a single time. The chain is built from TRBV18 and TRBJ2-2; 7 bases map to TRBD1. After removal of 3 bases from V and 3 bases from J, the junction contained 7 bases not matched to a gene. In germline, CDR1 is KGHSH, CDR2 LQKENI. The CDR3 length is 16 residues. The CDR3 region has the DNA TGTGCCAGCTCACCGATTCGACAGGGCTACACCGGGGAGCTGTTTTTT. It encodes CASSPIRQGYTGELFF.

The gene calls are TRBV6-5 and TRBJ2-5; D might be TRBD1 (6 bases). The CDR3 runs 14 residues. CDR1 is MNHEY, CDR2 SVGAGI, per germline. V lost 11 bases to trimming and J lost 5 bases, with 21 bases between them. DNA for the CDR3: TGTGCCGTCCAAGGCCAGGGGTCTCTGGAGACCCAGTACTTC. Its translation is CAVQGQGSLETQYF.

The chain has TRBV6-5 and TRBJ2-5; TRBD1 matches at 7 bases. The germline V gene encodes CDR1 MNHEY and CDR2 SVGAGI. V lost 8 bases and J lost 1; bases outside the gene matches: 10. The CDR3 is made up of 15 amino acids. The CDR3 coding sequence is TGTGCCAGCGGCCCGACAGGGTCTACCCAAGAGACCCAGTACTTC. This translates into CASGPTGSTQETQYF.

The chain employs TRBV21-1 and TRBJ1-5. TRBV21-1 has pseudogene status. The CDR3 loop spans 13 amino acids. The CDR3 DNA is TGTGCCAGCAGCAAAGGTGGAGCCCTCAGCCAGCATTTT. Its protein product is CASSKGGALSQHF.

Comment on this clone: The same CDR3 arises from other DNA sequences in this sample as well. The CDR3 DNA reads as TGCGCCAGCAGCTTGGTGGCGGGAAGCTCCTACAATGAGCAGTTCTTC. Its translation: CASSLVAGSSYNEQFF. The chain is built from TRBV5-1 and TRBJ2-1; D might be TRBD2 (6 bases). The ends were cut back, 0 bases at V and 0 bases at J, with 10 bases in the middle. CDR3 length: 16 amino acids. Per the germline V gene, CDR1 is SGHRS and CDR2 is YFSETQ.

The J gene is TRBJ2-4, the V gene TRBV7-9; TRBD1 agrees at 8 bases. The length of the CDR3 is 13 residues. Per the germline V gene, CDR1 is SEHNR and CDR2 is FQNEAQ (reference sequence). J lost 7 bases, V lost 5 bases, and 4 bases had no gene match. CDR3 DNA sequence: TGTGCCAGCAGCAGGACAGGGCGGAACATTCAGTACTTC. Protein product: CASSRTGRNIQYF.